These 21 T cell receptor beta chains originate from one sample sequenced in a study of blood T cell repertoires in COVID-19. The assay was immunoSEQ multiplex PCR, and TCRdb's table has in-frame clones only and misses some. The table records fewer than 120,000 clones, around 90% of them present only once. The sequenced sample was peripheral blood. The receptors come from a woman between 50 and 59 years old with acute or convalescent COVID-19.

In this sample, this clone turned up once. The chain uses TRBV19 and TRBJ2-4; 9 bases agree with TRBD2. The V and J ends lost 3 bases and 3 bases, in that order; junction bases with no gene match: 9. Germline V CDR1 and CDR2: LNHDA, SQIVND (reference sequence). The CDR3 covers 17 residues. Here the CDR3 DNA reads TGTGCCAGTAGTATTGATTTGGCTAGCGGGAACAAAAACATTCAGTACTTC. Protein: CASSIDLASGNKNIQYF. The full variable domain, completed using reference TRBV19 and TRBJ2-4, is DGGITQSPKYLFRKEGQNVTLSCEQNLNHDAMYWYRQDPGQGLRLIYYSQIVNDFQKGDIAEGYSVSREKKESFPLTVTSAQKNPTAFYLCASSIDLASGNKNIQYFGAGTRLSVL.

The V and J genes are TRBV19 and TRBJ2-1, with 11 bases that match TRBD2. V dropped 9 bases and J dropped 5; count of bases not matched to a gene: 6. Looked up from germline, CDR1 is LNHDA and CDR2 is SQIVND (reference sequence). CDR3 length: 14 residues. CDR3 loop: CASTTSGNNNEQFF. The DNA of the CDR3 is TGTGCCAGCACGACTAGCGGGAACAACAATGAGCAGTTCTTC.

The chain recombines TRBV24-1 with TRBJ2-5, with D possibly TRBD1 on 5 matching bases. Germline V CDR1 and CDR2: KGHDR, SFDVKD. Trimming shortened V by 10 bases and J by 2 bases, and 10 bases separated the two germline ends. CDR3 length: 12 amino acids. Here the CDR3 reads CATTGSQETQYF. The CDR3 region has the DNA TGTGCCACTACAGGTTCACAAGAGACCCAGTACTTC.

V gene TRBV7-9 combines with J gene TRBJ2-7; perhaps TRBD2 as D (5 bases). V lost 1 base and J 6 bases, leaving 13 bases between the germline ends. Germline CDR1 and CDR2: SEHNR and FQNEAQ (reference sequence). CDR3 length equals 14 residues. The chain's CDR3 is CASSLGEGWGEQYF. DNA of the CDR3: TGTGCCAGCAGCTTAGGTGAGGGTTGGGGCGAGCAGTACTTC.

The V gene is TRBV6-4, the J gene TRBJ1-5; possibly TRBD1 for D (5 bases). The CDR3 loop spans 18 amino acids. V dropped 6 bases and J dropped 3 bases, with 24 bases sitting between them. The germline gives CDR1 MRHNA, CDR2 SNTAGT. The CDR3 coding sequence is TGTGCCAGCAGACCCCCCTGCCCTTTGGGGGGTCCCAATCAGCCCCAGCATTTT. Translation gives CASRPPCPLGGPNQPQHF.

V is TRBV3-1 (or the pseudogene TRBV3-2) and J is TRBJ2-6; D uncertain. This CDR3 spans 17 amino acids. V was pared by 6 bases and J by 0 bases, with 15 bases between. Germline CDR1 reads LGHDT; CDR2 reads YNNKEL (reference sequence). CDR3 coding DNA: TGTGCCAGCAGGCTAAGATCCGTTAACTCTGGGGCCAACGTCCTGACTTTC. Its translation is CASRLRSVNSGANVLTF.

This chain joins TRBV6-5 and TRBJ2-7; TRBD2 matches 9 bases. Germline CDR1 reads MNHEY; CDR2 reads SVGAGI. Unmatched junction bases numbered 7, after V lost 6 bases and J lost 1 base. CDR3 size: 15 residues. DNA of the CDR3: TGTGCCAGCAGCCCCGCTAGCGGGAAATCCTACGAGCAGTACTTC. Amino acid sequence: CASSPASGKSYEQYF.

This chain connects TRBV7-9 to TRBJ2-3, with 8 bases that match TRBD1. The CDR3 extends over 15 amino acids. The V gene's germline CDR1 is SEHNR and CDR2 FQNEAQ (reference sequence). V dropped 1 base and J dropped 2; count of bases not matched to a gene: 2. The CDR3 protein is CASSLGDRITDTQYF. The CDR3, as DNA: TGTGCCAGCAGCTTAGGGGACAGGATCACAGATACGCAGTATTTT.

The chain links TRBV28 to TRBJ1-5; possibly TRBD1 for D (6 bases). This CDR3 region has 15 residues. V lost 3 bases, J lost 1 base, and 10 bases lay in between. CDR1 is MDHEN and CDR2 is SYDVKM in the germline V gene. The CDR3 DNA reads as TGTGCCAGCAGTTTTGGACAGACCAGCAATCAGCCCCAGCATTTT. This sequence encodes CASSFGQTSNQPQHF.

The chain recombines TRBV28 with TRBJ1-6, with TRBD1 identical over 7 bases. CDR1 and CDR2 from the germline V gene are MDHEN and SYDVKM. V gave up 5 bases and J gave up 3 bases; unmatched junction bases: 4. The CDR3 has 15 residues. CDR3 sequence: CASSHRGLYNSPLHF. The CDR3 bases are TGTGCCAGCAGTCACAGGGGTCTCTATAATTCACCCCTCCACTTT.

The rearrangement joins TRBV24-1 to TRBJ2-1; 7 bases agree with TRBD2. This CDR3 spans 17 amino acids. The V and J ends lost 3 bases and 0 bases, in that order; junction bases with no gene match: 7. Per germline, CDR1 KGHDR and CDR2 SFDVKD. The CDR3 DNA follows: TGTGCCACCAGTGATCGGACTAGTCCCGTCTCCTACAATGAGCAGTTCTTC. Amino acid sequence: CATSDRTSPVSYNEQFF.

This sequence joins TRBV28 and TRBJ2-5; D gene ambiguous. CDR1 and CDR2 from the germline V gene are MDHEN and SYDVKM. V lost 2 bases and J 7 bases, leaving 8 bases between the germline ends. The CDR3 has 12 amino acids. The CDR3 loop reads CASSLDPGTQYF. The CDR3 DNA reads TGTGCCAGCAGTTTAGACCCGGGGACCCAGTACTTC.

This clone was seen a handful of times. The CDR3 nucleotides are TGTGCCAGCAGACTGACAGGGGGCTATGGCAATCAGCCCCAGCATTTT. Encoded protein: CASRLTGGYGNQPQHF. V is TRBV27 and J is TRBJ1-5; 10 nucleotides line up with TRBD1. The CDR3 length is 16 residues. The trim removed 6 bases at V and 2 bases at J, leaving 7 bases unmatched. Germline values: CDR1 MNHEY, CDR2 SMNVEV (reference sequence).

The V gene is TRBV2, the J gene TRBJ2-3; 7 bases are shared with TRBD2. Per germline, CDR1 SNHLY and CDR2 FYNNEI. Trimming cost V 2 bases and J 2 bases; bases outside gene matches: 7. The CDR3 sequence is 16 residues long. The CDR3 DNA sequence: TGTGCCAGCAGTGAACTCGGTACTAGCGCCACAGATACGCAGTATTTT. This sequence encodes CASSELGTSATDTQYF. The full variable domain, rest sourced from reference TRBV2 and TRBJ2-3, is EPEVTQTPSHQVTQMGQEVILRCVPISNHLYFYWYRQILGQKVEFLVSFYNNEISEKSEIFDDQFSVERPDGSNFTLKIRSTKLEDSAMYFCASSELGTSATDTQYFGPGTRLTVL.

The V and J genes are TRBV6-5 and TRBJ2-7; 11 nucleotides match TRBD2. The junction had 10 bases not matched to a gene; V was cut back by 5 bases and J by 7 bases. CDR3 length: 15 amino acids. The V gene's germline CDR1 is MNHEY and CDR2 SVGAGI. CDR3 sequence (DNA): TGTGCCAGCAGTCTCTCCATAGCGGGAGGGAATGAGCAGTACTTC. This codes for CASSLSIAGGNEQYF.

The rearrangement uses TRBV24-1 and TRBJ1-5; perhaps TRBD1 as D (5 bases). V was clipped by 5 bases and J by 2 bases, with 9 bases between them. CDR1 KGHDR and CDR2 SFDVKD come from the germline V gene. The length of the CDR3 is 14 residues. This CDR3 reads CATSGQGRNQPQHF. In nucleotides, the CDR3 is TGTGCCACCAGTGGGCAGGGTCGCAATCAGCCCCAGCATTTT.

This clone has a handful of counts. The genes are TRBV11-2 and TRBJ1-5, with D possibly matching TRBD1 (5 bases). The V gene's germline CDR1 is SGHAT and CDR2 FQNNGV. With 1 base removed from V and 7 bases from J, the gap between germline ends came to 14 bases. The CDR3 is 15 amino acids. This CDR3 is CASSLVPGERQPQHF. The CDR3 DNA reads TGTGCCAGCAGCTTAGTTCCGGGGGAGCGACAGCCCCAGCATTTT.

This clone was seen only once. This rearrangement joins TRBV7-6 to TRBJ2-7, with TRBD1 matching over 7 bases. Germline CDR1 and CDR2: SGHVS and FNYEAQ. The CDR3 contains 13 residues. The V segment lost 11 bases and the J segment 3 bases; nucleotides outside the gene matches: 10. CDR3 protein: CARSQDRNYEQYF. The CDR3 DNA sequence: TGTGCCCGCTCGCAGGACAGGAACTACGAGCAGTACTTC.

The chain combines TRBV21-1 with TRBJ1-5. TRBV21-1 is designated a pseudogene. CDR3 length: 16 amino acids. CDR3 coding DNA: TGTGCCAGCAGCAAAGGGGTCACAGGGAGGGACCAGCCCCAGCATTTT. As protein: CASSKGVTGRDQPQHF.

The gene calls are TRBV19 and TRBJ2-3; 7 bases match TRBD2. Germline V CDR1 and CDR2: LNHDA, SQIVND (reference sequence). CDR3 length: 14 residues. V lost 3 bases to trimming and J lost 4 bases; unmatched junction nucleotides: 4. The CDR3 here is CASSMGGSADTQYF. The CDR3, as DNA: TGTGCCAGTAGTATGGGGGGGAGTGCAGATACGCAGTATTTT. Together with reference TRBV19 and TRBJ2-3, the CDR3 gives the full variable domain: DGGITQSPKYLFRKEGQNVTLSCEQNLNHDAMYWYRQDPGQGLRLIYYSQIVNDFQKGDIAEGYSVSREKKESFPLTVTSAQKNPTAFYLCASSMGGSADTQYFGPGTRLTVL.

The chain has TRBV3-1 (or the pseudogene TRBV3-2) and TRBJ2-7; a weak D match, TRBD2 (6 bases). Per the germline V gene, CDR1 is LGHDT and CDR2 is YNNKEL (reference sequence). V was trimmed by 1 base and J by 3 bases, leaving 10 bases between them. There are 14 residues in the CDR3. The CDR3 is CASSQGTINYEQYF. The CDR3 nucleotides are TGTGCCAGCAGCCAAGGGACTATCAACTACGAGCAGTACTTC.